The subject of this entry is one T cell receptor (beta chain). Its antigen is unidentified. Assay: immunoSEQ multiplex PCR; the TCRdb copy retains only in-frame clones and omits some. Seen here are 45,000 or so clones, about nine tenths observed once, and the top ten hold approximately 0.97%. The sample comes from a study of OX40 agonist ivuxolimab in advanced cancers. About the research overall: Patients received ivuxolimab, an intravenous treatment, every 2 weeks at 0.01 to 10 mg/kg.

Study findings and constraints: What antigens the expanded peripheral T cells recognized was never established. In the 0.1-3.0 mg/kg groups, partial responders showed among the lowest expansion. At 0.1 to 3.0 mg/kg, CD4+ and CD8+ blood T cells expanded clonally by week 6.

J was trimmed by 1 base and V by 5 bases; bases with no gene match: 3. Per the germline V gene, CDR1 is MNHNS and CDR2 is SASEGT. CDR3 length: 15 residues. The chain joins TRBV6-1 to TRBJ1-5; 9 nucleotides align to TRBD1. The clonotype was recovered from an adult with an advanced solid tumor such as melanoma, head and neck, liver or kidney cancer. The starting material was CD4+ or CD8+ T cells sorted from blood, obtained in a trial of the OX40 agonist ivuxolimab. Written as DNA, the CDR3 is TGTGCCAGCAGTCTAGACAGGGGGAGCAATCAGCCCCAGCATTTT. Its translation is CASSLDRGSNQPQHF.